This T cell receptor beta chain was identified during a study of T-cell reconstitution after alpha-beta-depleted transplantation in children. Using unique molecular identifiers, the investigators prepared the TCRbeta library. TCRdb independently ran MiXCR on the PCR reads; one entry per CDR3 protein. The data hold 380,000 or so distinct CDR3 sequences, with 13% observed a single time. Trimming removed 1 base from V and 8 bases from J, with 14 bases in between. Germline V gene lookup returns CDR1 KGHSH and CDR2 LQKENI. This CDR3 has 15 amino acids. V usage is TRBV18 and J usage is TRBJ1-4, with D perhaps TRBD1 (6 bases). The TCR comes from a human donor who donated a stem cell graft to a child with Fanconi anemia. The input for sequencing was PBMCs, taken from the stem cell graft. The chain's CDR3 is CASSPRRTEGEKLFF. The CDR3 DNA is TGTGCCAGCTCACCACGAAGGACAGAGGGAGAAAAACTGTTTTTT.